The 11 T cell receptor beta chains reported below all come from one sample, sequenced in a study of blood T cell repertoires in COVID-19. Profiled with immunoSEQ multiplex PCR; TCRdb holds only in-frame clones, not every one. The table includes 150,000 to 190,000 clones, 76% detected once. Sequencing used peripheral blood. These receptor sequences come from a woman aged 80 or over with acute or convalescent COVID-19.

The J gene is TRBJ1-2, the V gene TRBV27, with TRBD1 matching over 7 bases. CDR1 and CDR2 (germline): MNHEY, SMNVEV (reference sequence). The J segment lost 2 bases and the V segment lost 10 bases, leaving 7 bases of the junction unmatched. CDR3 length equals 13 residues. The CDR3 nucleotides read TGTGCCACTGCCCAGACAGGGAACTATGGCTACACCTTC. The encoded protein is CATAQTGNYGYTF.

The chain uses TRBV6-5 and TRBJ1-2, with 9 bases matching TRBD1. This CDR3 is built from 15 residues. The trim removed 2 bases at V and 4 bases at J, leaving 5 bases unmatched. CDR1 and CDR2 (germline): MNHEY, SVGAGI. CDR3 region: CASSYRLDRGYGYTF. The CDR3 DNA follows: TGTGCCAGCAGTTACCGCCTGGACAGGGGCTATGGCTACACCTTC.

This rearrangement joins TRBV18 to TRBJ2-1; 7 positions agree with TRBD2. The V and J ends lost 2 bases and 4 bases, in that order; junction bases with no gene match: 2. The CDR3 sequence is 14 residues long. Germline values: CDR1 KGHSH, CDR2 LQKENI. CDR3: CASSPTGGYNEQFF. CDR3 in DNA: TGTGCCAGCTCACCAACGGGGGGATACAATGAGCAGTTCTTC.

This rearrangement joins TRBV13 to TRBJ2-3; 11 bases align to TRBD1. The junction had 5 bases not matched to a gene; V was cut back by 5 bases and J by 1 base. Germline CDR1 and CDR2: PRHDT and FYEKMQ (reference sequence). The CDR3 totals 16 residues. CDR3 loop: CASSPGTGGGTDTQYF. The CDR3 DNA reads as TGTGCCAGCAGCCCGGGGACAGGGGGAGGCACAGATACGCAGTATTTT.

This chain's CDR3 is CASSPRTGDDLSGYTF. The CDR3 DNA reads as TGTGCCAGCTCACCACGGACAGGGGACGACCTCTCTGGCTACACCTTC. This chain joins TRBV18 and TRBJ1-2; 9 bases match TRBD1. Trimming took 1 base from V and 7 from J; bases not matched to a gene: 10. The CDR3 totals 16 residues. From germline, CDR1 is KGHSH and CDR2 LQKENI. Looking up the rest from reference TRBV18 and TRBJ1-2 gives the full variable domain: NAGVMQNPRHLVRRRGQEARLRCSPMKGHSHVYWYRQLPEEGLKFMVYLQKENIIDESGMPKERFSAEFPKEGPSILRIQQVVRGDSAAYFCASSPRTGDDLSGYTFGSGTRLTVV.

The chain joins TRBV5-5 to TRBJ2-3; D is unclear. The V gene lost 0 bases and the J gene lost 4 bases, with 12 bases spanning the gap. This CDR3 spans 15 amino acids. Germline lookup yields CDR1 SGHKS and CDR2 YYEKEE (reference sequence). CDR3 in DNA: TGTGCCAGCAGCTTGGCGCCACAGAGCTCAGATACGCAGTATTTT. It yields the protein CASSLAPQSSDTQYF.

Details on this clone: The junction departs from the called germline gene at one end, perhaps through a read error. The chain couples TRBV7-7 to TRBJ2-5, with 8 bases matching TRBD2. CDR1 and CDR2 from the germline V gene are SSHAT and FNYEAQ (reference sequence). The CDR3 loop spans 16 amino acids. CDR3 in DNA: TGTGCTAGCAGCTTTGCATGGACAACTAGCGGAGAGACCCAGTACTTC. Amino acid sequence: CASSFAWTTSGETQYF.

With respect to this clone: Other DNA sequences in this sample translate to the same CDR3. The chain recombines TRBV18 with TRBJ1-1; D gene ambiguous. CDR1 and CDR2 (germline): KGHSH, LQKENI. This CDR3 spans 15 amino acids. V shed 0 bases and J shed 0 bases, with 8 bases lying between them. The CDR3 loop is CASSPPNNMNTEAFF. The CDR3 DNA follows: TGTGCCAGCTCACCACCGAACAATATGAACACTGAAGCTTTCTTT.

This chain joins TRBV30 and TRBJ1-6; D may be TRBD1 (5 bases). Trimming stripped 0 bases from V and 13 bases from J, with 16 bases between. Germline assignment: CDR1 GTSNPN and CDR2 SVGIG (reference sequence). This CDR3 is built from 14 residues. The CDR3: CAWSVTRQPAPLHF. The CDR3, as DNA: TGTGCCTGGAGTGTAACGCGACAGCCGGCGCCCCTCCACTTT.

This chain uses TRBV7-8 with TRBJ2-1; 9 positions agree with TRBD2. The CDR3 totals 17 residues. The germline V gene has CDR1 SGHVS and CDR2 FQNEAQ. V lost 2 bases, J lost 4 bases, and 9 bases stayed unmatched. CDR3 bases: TGTGCCAGCAGCTTATGGGAAAGCGGGAGGATGTACAATGAGCAGTTCTTC. Its protein is CASSLWESGRMYNEQFF.

In this sample, this clone turned up a few times. J is TRBJ1-1 and V is TRBV12-3 or TRBV12-4; no clear D. V dropped 6 bases and J dropped 6 bases, with 11 bases sitting between them. The CDR3 covers 12 residues. The CDR3 is CASRADEAEAFF. The CDR3 nucleotides are TGTGCCAGCAGAGCGGACGAAGCTGAAGCTTTCTTT.